This T cell receptor beta chain stems from a study of T cells in severe cutaneous drug reactions. TCR subtype-specific primers in iRepertoire multiplex PCR prepared libraries for bulk and single-cell sequencing. TCRdb re-analyzed the multiplex PCR reads; it lists each CDR3 protein once, without DNA. The listing records 1,300 or so distinct CDR3 sequences. There are 12 residues in the CDR3. Germline V lookup: CDR1 DFQATT, CDR2 SNEGSKA (reference sequence). Carbamazepine had induced Stevens-Johnson syndrome or toxic epidermal necrolysis in the sequenced donors. This chain links TRBV20-1 with TRBJ2-7; checking the TCRdb D call of TRBD1 is not possible without DNA. The sample taken for sequencing was cells from a skin blister. The source is a human donor with a severe cutaneous adverse drug reaction. CDR3 residues: CSARQQEYEQYF.